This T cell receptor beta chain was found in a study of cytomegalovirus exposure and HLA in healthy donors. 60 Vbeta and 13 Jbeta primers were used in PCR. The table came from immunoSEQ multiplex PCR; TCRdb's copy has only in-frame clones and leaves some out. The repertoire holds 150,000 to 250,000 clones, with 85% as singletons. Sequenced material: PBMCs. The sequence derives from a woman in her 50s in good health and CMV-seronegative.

The CDR3 DNA sequence: TGTGCCAGCTCACCCGTGGACAGGGCGAAGGGCACTGAAGCTTTCTTT. As protein: CASSPVDRAKGTEAFF. The V gene is TRBV18, the J gene TRBJ1-1, with 8 bases fitting TRBD1. CDR3 length: 16 residues. V was clipped by 3 bases and J by 4 bases; unmatched bases: 10. Germline V lookup: CDR1 KGHSH, CDR2 LQKENI.